One sample yielded the 3 T cell receptor beta chains listed below, sequenced in a study of blood T cell repertoires in COVID-19. The method was immunoSEQ multiplex PCR; TCRdb's version includes in-frame clones alone and lacks a portion of them. Found here are 180,000 or so clones, approximately 87% of them singletons; the top ten hold approximately 4%. Sequencing input: PBMCs or T cells enriched from blood (not recorded which). The receptors originated from a woman between 45 and 65 years old who had recovered from COVID-19.

The chain couples TRBV11-2 to TRBJ1-5, with TRBD1 matching 8 bases. Losses at the gene ends were 5 bases for V and 7 bases for J; bases not matched to a gene: 10. CDR1 is SGHAT, CDR2 FQNNGV, per germline. The CDR3 consists of 15 residues. CDR3 sequence reads: CASSPGDRFTQPQHF. CDR3 DNA sequence: TGTGCCAGCAGCCCCGGGGACAGGTTTACGCAGCCCCAGCATTTT.

V and J are TRBV5-1 and TRBJ1-4; 7 nucleotides line up with TRBD1. V trimming: 4 bases; J trimming: 8 bases; junction bases outside the gene matches: 8. The CDR3 has 14 amino acids. The germline gives CDR1 SGHRS, CDR2 YFSETQ. This chain's CDR3 is CASSTQGQPEKLFF. The CDR3 nucleotides read TGCGCCAGCAGCACACAGGGACAGCCGGAAAAACTGTTTTTT.

This clone has more than one count but fewer than ten. The V and J genes are TRBV19 and TRBJ1-1; D is possibly TRBD1 (6 bases). CDR3 length: 17 residues. The germline V gene encodes CDR1 LNHDA and CDR2 SQIVND (reference sequence). The V end lost 3 bases, the J end lost 1 base, and 18 bases lay between the germline ends. The CDR3 spells CASSILGAGTRNTEAFF. CDR3 DNA: TGTGCCAGTAGTATTCTGGGGGCAGGGACCAGGAACACTGAAGCTTTCTTT.